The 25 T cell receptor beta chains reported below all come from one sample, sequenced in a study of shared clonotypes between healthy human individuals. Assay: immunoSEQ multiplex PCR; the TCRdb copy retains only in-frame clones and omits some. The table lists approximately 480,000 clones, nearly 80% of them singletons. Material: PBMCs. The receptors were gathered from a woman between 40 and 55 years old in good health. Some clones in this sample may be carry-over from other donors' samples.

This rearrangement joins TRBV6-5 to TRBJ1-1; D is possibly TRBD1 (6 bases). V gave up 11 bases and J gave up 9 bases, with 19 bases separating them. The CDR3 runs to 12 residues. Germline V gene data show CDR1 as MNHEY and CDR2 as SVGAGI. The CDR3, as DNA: TGTGCCGCAGACGGACAGCCAGGTAAAGCTTTCTTT. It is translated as CAADGQPGKAFF.

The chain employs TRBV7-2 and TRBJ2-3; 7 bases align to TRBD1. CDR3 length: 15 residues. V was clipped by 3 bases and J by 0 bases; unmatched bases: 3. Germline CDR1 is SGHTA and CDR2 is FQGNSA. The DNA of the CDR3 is TGTGCCAGCAGCTTCCACAGGGGTAGCACAGATACGCAGTATTTT. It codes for CASSFHRGSTDTQYF.

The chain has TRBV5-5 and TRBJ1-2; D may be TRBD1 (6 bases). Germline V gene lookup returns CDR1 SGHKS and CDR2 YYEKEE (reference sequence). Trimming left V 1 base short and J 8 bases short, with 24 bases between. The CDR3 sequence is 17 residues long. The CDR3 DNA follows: TGTGCCAGCAGCTTGTTTACGGGGGGCGCCCCGATTGGGGGCTACACCTTC. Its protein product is CASSLFTGGAPIGGYTF.

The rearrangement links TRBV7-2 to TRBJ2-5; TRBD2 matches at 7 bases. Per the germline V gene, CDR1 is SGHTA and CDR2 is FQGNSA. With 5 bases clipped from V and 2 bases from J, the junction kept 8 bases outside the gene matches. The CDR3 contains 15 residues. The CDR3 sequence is CASSPHLAAQETQYF. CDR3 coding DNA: TGTGCCAGCAGCCCGCATCTAGCGGCTCAAGAGACCCAGTACTTC.

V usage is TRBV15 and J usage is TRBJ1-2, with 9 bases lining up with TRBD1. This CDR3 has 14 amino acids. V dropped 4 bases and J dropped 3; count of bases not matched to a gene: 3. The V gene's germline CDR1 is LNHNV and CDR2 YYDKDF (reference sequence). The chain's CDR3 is CATSTDRGHYGYTF. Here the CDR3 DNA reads TGTGCCACCAGCACGGACAGGGGACACTATGGCTACACCTTC.

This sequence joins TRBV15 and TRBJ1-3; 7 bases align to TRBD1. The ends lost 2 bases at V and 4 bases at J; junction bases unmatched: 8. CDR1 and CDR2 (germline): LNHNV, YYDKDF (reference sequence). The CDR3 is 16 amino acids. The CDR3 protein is CATSRSRQGAGNTIYF. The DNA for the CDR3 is TGTGCCACCAGCAGATCCCGACAGGGCGCCGGAAACACCATATATTTT. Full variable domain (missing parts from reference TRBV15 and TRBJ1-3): DAMVIQNPRYQVTQFGKPVTLSCSQTLNHNVMYWYQQKSSQAPKLLFHYYDKDFNNEADTPDNFQSRRPNTSFCFLDIRSPGLGDTAMYLCATSRSRQGAGNTIYFGEGSWLTVV.

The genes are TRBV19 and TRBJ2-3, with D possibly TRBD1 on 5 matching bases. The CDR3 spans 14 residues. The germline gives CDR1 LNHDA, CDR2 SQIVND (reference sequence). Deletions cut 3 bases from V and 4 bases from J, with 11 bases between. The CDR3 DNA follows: TGTGCCAGTAGTATTTTGGACACATCAGATACGCAGTATTTT. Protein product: CASSILDTSDTQYF.

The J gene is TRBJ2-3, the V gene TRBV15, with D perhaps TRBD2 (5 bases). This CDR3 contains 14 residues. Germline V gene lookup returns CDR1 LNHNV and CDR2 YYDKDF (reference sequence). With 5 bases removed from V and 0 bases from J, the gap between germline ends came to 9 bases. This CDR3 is CATSLQRSTDTQYF. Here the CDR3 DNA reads TGTGCCACCAGCCTTCAGCGGAGCACAGATACGCAGTATTTT.

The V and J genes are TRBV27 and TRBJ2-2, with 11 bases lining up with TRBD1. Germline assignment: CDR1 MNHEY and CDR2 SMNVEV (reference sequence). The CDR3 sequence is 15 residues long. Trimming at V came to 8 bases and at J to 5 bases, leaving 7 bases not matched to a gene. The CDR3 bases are TGTGCCAGCCGAAGGACAGGGGGCCAAACCGGGGAGCTGTTTTTT. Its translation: CASRRTGGQTGELFF.

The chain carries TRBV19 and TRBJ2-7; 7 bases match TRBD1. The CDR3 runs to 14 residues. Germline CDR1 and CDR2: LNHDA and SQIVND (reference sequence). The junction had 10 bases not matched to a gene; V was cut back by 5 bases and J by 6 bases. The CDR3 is CASSYPSWDSEQYF. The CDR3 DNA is TGTGCCAGTAGTTACCCGTCCTGGGACAGCGAGCAGTACTTC.

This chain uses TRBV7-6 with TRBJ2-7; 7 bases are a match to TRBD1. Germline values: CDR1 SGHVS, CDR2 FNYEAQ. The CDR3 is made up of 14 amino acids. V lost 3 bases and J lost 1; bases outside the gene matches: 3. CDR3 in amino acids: CASSLGTASYEQYF. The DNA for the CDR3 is TGTGCCAGCAGCTTGGGGACAGCGTCCTACGAGCAGTACTTC.

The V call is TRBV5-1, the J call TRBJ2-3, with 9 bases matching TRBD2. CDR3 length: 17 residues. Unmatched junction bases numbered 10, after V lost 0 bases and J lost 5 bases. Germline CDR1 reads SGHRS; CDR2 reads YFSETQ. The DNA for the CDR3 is TGCGCCAGCAGCTTGGTAGGGGGACTAGCTTTTAGAGATACGCAGTATTTT. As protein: CASSLVGGLAFRDTQYF.

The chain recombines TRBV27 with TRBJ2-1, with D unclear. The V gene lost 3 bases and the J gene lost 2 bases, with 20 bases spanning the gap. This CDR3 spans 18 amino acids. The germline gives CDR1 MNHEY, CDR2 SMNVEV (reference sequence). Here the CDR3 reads CASSFPPDTARTYNEQFF. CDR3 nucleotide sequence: TGTGCCAGCAGTTTCCCCCCAGACACCGCAAGGACCTACAATGAGCAGTTCTTC.

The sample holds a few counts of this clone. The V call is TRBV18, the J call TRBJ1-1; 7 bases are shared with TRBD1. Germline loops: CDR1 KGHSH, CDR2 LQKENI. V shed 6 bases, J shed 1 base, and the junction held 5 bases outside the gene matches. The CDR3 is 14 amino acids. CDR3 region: CASSQQGPNTEAFF. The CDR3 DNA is TGTGCCAGCTCTCAACAGGGGCCGAACACTGAAGCTTTCTTT.

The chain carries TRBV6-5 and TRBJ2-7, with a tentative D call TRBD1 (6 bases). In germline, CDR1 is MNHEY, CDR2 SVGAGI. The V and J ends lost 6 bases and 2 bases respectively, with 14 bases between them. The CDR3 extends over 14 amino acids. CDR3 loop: CASRRDRTAYEQYF. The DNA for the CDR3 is TGTGCCAGCAGACGAGACAGGACCGCCTACGAGCAGTACTTC.

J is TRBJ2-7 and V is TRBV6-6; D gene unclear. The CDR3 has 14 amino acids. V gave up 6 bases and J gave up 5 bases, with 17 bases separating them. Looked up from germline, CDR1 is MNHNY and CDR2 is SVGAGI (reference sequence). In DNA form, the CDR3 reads TGTGCCAGCAGGGAGCTACGTCGGTTGGACGAGCAGTACTTC. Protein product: CASRELRRLDEQYF.

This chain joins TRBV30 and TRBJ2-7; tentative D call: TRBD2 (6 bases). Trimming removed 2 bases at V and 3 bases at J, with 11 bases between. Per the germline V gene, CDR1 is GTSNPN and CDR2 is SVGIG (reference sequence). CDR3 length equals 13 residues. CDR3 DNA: TGTGCCTGGAGTCGGGGGACCAACTACGAGCAGTACTTC. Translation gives CAWSRGTNYEQYF.

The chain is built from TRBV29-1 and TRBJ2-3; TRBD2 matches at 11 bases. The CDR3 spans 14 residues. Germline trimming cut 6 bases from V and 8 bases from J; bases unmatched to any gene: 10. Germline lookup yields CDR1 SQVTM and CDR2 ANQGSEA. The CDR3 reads CSVASIAGGATQYF. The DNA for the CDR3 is TGCAGCGTCGCCTCCATAGCGGGAGGGGCTACGCAGTATTTT.

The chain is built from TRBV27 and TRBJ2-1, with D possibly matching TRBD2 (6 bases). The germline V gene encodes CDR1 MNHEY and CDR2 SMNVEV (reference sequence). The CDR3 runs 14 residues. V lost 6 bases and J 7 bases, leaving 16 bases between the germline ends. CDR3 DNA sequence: TGTGCCAGCAGAAGGCGGGACGTAGGGAATGAGCAGTTCTTC. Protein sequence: CASRRRDVGNEQFF.

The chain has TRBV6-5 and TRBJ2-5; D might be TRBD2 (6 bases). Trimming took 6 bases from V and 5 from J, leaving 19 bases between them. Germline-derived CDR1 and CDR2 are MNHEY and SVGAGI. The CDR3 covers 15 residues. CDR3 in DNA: TGTGCCAGCAGACCAAGACTTTTGGGGAGGGAGACCCAGTACTTC. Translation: CASRPRLLGRETQYF.

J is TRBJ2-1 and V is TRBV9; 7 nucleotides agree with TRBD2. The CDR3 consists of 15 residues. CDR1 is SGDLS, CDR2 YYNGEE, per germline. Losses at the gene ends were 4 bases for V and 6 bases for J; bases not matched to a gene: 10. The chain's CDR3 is CASSPRGEGINEQFF. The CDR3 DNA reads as TGTGCCAGCAGCCCCCGGGGGGAGGGAATCAATGAGCAGTTCTTC.

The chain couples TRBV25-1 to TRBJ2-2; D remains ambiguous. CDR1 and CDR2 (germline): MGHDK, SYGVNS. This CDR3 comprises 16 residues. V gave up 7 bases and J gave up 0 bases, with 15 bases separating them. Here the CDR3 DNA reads TGTGCCAGCACCCCCCGTGGTTACCCGAACACCGGGGAGCTGTTTTTT. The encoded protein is CASTPRGYPNTGELFF.

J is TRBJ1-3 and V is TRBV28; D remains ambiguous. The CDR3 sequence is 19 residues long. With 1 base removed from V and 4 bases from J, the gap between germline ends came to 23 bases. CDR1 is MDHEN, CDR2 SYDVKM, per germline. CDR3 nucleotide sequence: TGTGCCAGCAGTTTATCGTTTATATCTTGGCGGGCGGCCGGAAACACCATATATTTT. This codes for CASSLSFISWRAAGNTIYF.

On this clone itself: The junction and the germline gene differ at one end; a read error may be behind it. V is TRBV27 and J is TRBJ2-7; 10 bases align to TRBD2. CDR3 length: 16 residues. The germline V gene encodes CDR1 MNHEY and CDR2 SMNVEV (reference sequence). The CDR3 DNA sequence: TGTGCCAGCAGTATATCCGGGACTAGCGAATACTACGAGCAGTACTTC. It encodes CASSISGTSEYYEQYF.

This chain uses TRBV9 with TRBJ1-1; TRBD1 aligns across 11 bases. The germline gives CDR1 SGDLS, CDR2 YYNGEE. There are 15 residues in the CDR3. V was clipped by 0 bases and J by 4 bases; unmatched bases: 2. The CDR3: CASSVGGTGGTEAFF. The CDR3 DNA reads TGTGCCAGCAGCGTAGGCGGGACAGGGGGCACTGAAGCTTTCTTT. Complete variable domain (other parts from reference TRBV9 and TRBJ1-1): DSGVTQTPKHLITATGQRVTLRCSPRSGDLSVYWYQQSLDQGLQFLIQYYNGEERAKGNILERFSAQQFPDLHSELNLSSLELGDSALYFCASSVGGTGGTEAFFGQGTRLTVV.